A single sample is the source of the 10 T cell receptor beta chains below, sequenced in a study of blood T cell repertoires in COVID-19. The assay was immunoSEQ multiplex PCR, and TCRdb's table has in-frame clones only and misses some. The repertoire has roughly 200,000 clones, about 85% of them found once; the top ten carry 18%. The sample taken for sequencing was PBMCs or T cells enriched from blood (not recorded which). All receptors derive from a man aged 35-49 years who had recovered from COVID-19.

This clone has more than one count but fewer than ten. The chain joins TRBV7-2 to TRBJ2-3, with a tentative D call TRBD2 (6 bases). CDR1 is SGHTA, CDR2 FQGNSA, per germline. Trimming took off 2 bases at V and 5 bases at J, with 8 bases between the two ends. The CDR3 has 13 residues. The CDR3 spells CASSLSGLDTQYF. For the CDR3, the DNA is TGTGCCAGCAGCTTATCGGGACTAGATACGCAGTATTTT. Full variable domain (outside the CDR3, taken from reference TRBV7-2 and TRBJ2-3): GAGVSQSPSNKVTEKGKDVELRCDPISGHTALYWYRQSLGQGLEFLIYFQGNSAPDKSGLPSDRFSAERTGGSVSTLTIQRTQQEDSAVYLCASSLSGLDTQYFGPGTRLTVL.

Here the CDR3 DNA reads TGTGCCAGCAGCGTAGAGGCGGGAGCAAACTACGAGCAGTACTTC. The encoded protein is CASSVEAGANYEQYF. This rearrangement joins TRBV9 to TRBJ2-7; 7 bases are shared with TRBD2. CDR3 size: 15 residues. Germline loops: CDR1 SGDLS, CDR2 YYNGEE. V was pared by 0 bases and J by 3 bases, with 6 bases of the junction left unmatched.

The V gene is TRBV7-9, the J gene TRBJ2-3; D is unresolved. Germline V gene data show CDR1 as SEHNR and CDR2 as FQNEAQ (reference sequence). This CDR3 has 14 residues. Trimming took 0 bases from V and 2 from J, leaving 6 bases between them. CDR3 in DNA: TGTGCCAGCAGCTTAGCGCAGTACACAGATACGCAGTATTTT. This gives the protein CASSLAQYTDTQYF.

The V and J genes are TRBV5-6 and TRBJ2-5, with 8 bases that match TRBD1. J lost 5 bases, V lost 0 bases, and 9 bases had no gene match. Germline V gene data show CDR1 as SGHDT and CDR2 as YYEEEE. CDR3 length: 16 residues. The CDR3 loop is CASSLAVAGGSETQYF. The CDR3 coding sequence is TGTGCCAGCAGCTTGGCCGTGGCAGGGGGCAGTGAGACCCAGTACTTC.

This chain's CDR3 is CASKEDRGREQPQHF. The CDR3 DNA sequence: TGTGCCAGCAAGGAGGACAGGGGAAGGGAGCAGCCCCAGCATTTT. This chain joins TRBV2 and TRBJ1-5; 9 positions agree with TRBD1. Germline CDR1 and CDR2: SNHLY and FYNNEI. The CDR3 sequence is 15 residues long. Germline trimming cut 7 bases from V and 7 bases from J; bases unmatched to any gene: 11.

The V call is TRBV10-3, the J call TRBJ2-7; possibly TRBD1 for D (6 bases). The CDR3 contains 13 residues. Trimming stripped 8 bases from V and 0 bases from J, with 11 bases between. Germline CDR1 reads ENHRY; CDR2 reads SYGVKD. The CDR3 DNA reads TGTGCCATCGGCCGGGACAACTCCTACGAGCAGTACTTC. It yields the protein CAIGRDNSYEQYF.

CDR3 in amino acids: CASSAGQGYHNEKLFF. In nucleotides, the CDR3 is TGTGCCAGCAGCGCCGGACAGGGCTATCATAATGAAAAACTGTTTTTT. The rearrangement links TRBV9 to TRBJ1-4, with 8 bases that match TRBD1. V lost 3 bases to trimming and J lost 4 bases; unmatched junction nucleotides: 8. The CDR3 has 16 amino acids. Germline loops: CDR1 SGDLS, CDR2 YYNGEE.

This chain links TRBV4-3 with TRBJ1-3; no clear D gene. The germline gives CDR1 LGHNA, CDR2 YSLEER. Trimming shortened V by 0 bases and J by 0 bases, and 9 bases separated the two germline ends. This CDR3 comprises 16 residues. The CDR3 region has the DNA TGCGCCAGCAGCCAAGAGTGGTTGAGCTCTGGAAACACCATATATTTT. Its protein is CASSQEWLSSGNTIYF.

The chain couples TRBV7-2 to TRBJ2-1; D call uncertain. The germline gives CDR1 SGHTA, CDR2 FQGNSA. The V end was cut by 5 bases, the J end by 12 bases, with 14 bases between. The CDR3 extends over 12 amino acids. Written as DNA, the CDR3 is TGTGCCAGCAGCCAGAACCCCCCGCTGCAGTTCTTC. This sequence encodes CASSQNPPLQFF.

The chain links TRBV7-9 to TRBJ2-2, with 7 bases lining up with TRBD2. The CDR3 is 16 amino acids. V lost 8 bases to trimming and J lost 1 base; unmatched junction nucleotides: 10. Germline V gene sequence: CDR1 SEHNR, CDR2 FQNEAQ (reference sequence). DNA of the CDR3: TGTGCCAGCGGAAGGGACGGCGGGAGGAACACCGGGGAGCTGTTTTTT. Protein: CASGRDGGRNTGELFF.